This entry lists 28 T cell receptor beta chains sequenced from one sample in a study of blood T cell repertoires in COVID-19. Some clones are missing from TCRdb's copy, which holds only in-frame ones; the method was immunoSEQ multiplex PCR. The sample yields some 43,000 clones, roughly 80% seen once. Material for sequencing was peripheral blood. These receptors came from a man between 50 and 59 years old with active COVID-19.

This clone ranks as large. V and J are TRBV4-3 and TRBJ1-1; D is unresolved. V gave up 0 bases and J gave up 5 bases, with 10 bases separating them. Germline CDR1 is LGHNA and CDR2 is YSLEER. The CDR3 has 14 amino acids. The CDR3 DNA reads as TGCGCCAGCAGCCAAGATGGTAGTCTAACTGAAGCTTTCTTT. Its translation is CASSQDGSLTEAFF.

This clone was observed a single time. J is TRBJ2-2 and V is TRBV10-3; 7 nucleotides agree with TRBD2. Looked up from germline, CDR1 is ENHRY and CDR2 is SYGVKD. Trimming at V came to 10 bases and at J to 0 bases, leaving 11 bases not matched to a gene. The CDR3 has 16 amino acids. The CDR3 region has the DNA TGTGCCACCGCGCCTTTGGGGGGGGCGAACACCGGGGAGCTGTTTTTT. Protein: CATAPLGGANTGELFF.

This chain links TRBV5-8 with TRBJ2-1; possibly TRBD2 for D (5 bases). The ends were cut back, 2 bases at V and 0 bases at J, with 15 bases in the middle. The CDR3 runs to 17 residues. CDR1 is SGHTS, CDR2 YDEGEE, per germline. CDR3 nucleotide sequence: TGTGCCAGCAGCTTTAGCGCTCTCATCGGCTCCTACAATGAGCAGTTCTTC. Amino acid sequence: CASSFSALIGSYNEQFF.

The rearrangement uses TRBV7-2 and TRBJ2-1; 8 bases map to TRBD2. Germline-derived CDR1 and CDR2 are SGHTA and FQGNSA. The CDR3 loop spans 18 amino acids. Unmatched junction bases numbered 15, after V lost 5 bases and J lost 3 bases. The CDR3 here is CASSRPQSGGLFYNEQFF. In DNA, the CDR3 is TGTGCCAGCAGCCGTCCCCAAAGCGGGGGCCTGTTCTACAATGAGCAGTTCTTC.

The genes are TRBV7-8 and TRBJ2-7; 7 positions agree with TRBD1. The CDR3 contains 14 residues. Unmatched junction bases numbered 9, after V lost 5 bases and J lost 5 bases. Looked up from germline, CDR1 is SGHVS and CDR2 is FQNEAQ. In DNA, the CDR3 is TGTGCCAGCAGCAGGGGGCCGCGGTTGAACGAGCAGTACTTC. The encoded protein is CASSRGPRLNEQYF.

This clone has a single count. V is TRBV11-2 and J is TRBJ2-7; 9 bases line up with TRBD1. The germline V gene encodes CDR1 SGHAT and CDR2 FQNNGV. This CDR3 has 13 residues. Trimming removed 3 bases from V and 12 bases from J; junction bases left unmatched: 9. For the CDR3, the DNA is TGTGCCAGCAGCTTGGGACAGGGAACGTTCGTGTACTTC. Its protein is CASSLGQGTFVYF.

This chain joins TRBV27 and TRBJ1-6, with a possible D match to TRBD1 (5 bases). Germline V CDR1 and CDR2: MNHEY, SMNVEV (reference sequence). CDR3 length: 18 residues. The germline V and J ends were trimmed by 0 bases and 0 bases, with 12 bases remaining between them. The CDR3 nucleotides read TGTGCCAGCAGTTTATCCCCCCCAGGGTTCTCCTATAATTCACCCCTCCACTTT. Its translation is CASSLSPPGFSYNSPLHF.

The chain couples TRBV19 to TRBJ1-4; 9 bases map to TRBD1. CDR1 is LNHDA and CDR2 is SQIVND in the germline V gene (reference sequence). J gave up 6 bases and V 3 bases, and 8 bases lay outside the gene matches. This CDR3 region has 16 residues. CDR3 in amino acids: CASSMIQGARDEKLFF. CDR3 DNA: TGTGCCAGTAGTATGATACAGGGGGCGCGAGATGAAAAACTGTTTTTT.

The sample holds one count of this clone. J is TRBJ2-3 and V is TRBV6-1; 7 bases are shared with TRBD1. Trimming took 1 base from V and 2 from J; bases not matched to a gene: 12. This CDR3 region has 18 residues. The germline CDR1 and CDR2 sequences are MNHNS and SASEGT. CDR3 nucleotide sequence: TGTGCCAGCAGTGAAGGAAGTTTAAGGGGGCCCAACACAGATACGCAGTATTTT. Its protein is CASSEGSLRGPNTDTQYF.

This sequence joins TRBV11-2 and TRBJ1-3; D might be TRBD1 (5 bases). Germline V gene data show CDR1 as SGHAT and CDR2 as FQNNGV. Trimming removed 2 bases at V and 0 bases at J, with 20 bases between. The CDR3 runs 19 residues. CDR3 DNA: TGTGCCAGCAGCTTAAAAGTATTCTCTGGGGCCGTCTCTGGAAACACCATATATTTT. Its protein product is CASSLKVFSGAVSGNTIYF.

The chain is built from TRBV11-2 and TRBJ2-3, with D perhaps matching TRBD2 (6 bases). V was trimmed by 5 bases and J by 5 bases, leaving 14 bases between them. The CDR3 covers 14 residues. Germline CDR1 reads SGHAT; CDR2 reads FQNNGV. The CDR3 here is CASSLGTPGDTQYF. The CDR3 DNA reads TGTGCCAGCAGCCTAGGGACTCCTGGAGATACGCAGTATTTT.

V is TRBV5-4 and J is TRBJ2-2; 11 positions agree with TRBD2. CDR1 and CDR2 (germline): SGHNT, YYREEE (reference sequence). The CDR3 length is 15 residues. The ends lost 2 bases at V and 4 bases at J; junction bases unmatched: 1. The CDR3, as DNA: TGTGCCAGCAGCTTAACTAGCGGGGGCACCGGGGAGCTGTTTTTT. Its protein product is CASSLTSGGTGELFF.

The DNA of the CDR3 is TGTGCCAGCTCACCACAACAGGGTAACATGAACACTGAAGCTTTCTTT. It encodes CASSPQQGNMNTEAFF. J is TRBJ1-1 and V is TRBV18; D is possibly TRBD1 (6 bases). The CDR3 is made up of 16 amino acids. The ends were cut back, 1 base at V and 0 bases at J, with 12 bases in the middle. Germline assignment: CDR1 KGHSH and CDR2 LQKENI.

The V call is TRBV24-1, the J call TRBJ2-3; 8 bases are shared with TRBD2. V dropped 1 base and J dropped 4; count of bases not matched to a gene: 6. The CDR3 runs 16 residues. Germline loops: CDR1 KGHDR, CDR2 SFDVKD. The CDR3 nucleotides read TGTGCCACCAGTGATTTTTCGGGGGGGCATCCAGATACGCAGTATTTT. It translates to CATSDFSGGHPDTQYF.

To note about this clone: This same CDR3 is encoded by further DNA sequences in the sample. The chain combines TRBV6-5 with TRBJ2-7, with D tentatively TRBD1 (5 bases). Per germline, CDR1 MNHEY and CDR2 SVGAGI. The CDR3 runs 15 residues. V lost 5 bases, J lost 0 bases, and 14 bases lay in between. The CDR3 DNA sequence: TGTGCCAGCAGTATTCCCGACAGCTACTCCTACGAGCAGTACTTC. This gives the protein CASSIPDSYSYEQYF.

The chain couples TRBV4-3 to TRBJ1-2; D call uncertain. The CDR3 loop spans 16 amino acids. Germline V CDR1 and CDR2: LGHNA, YSLEER. Trimming removed 0 bases at V and 1 base at J, with 12 bases between. The CDR3 nucleotides are TGCGCCAGCAGCCAAGATCAGGCAGGCAATAACTATGGCTACACCTTC. Amino acid sequence: CASSQDQAGNNYGYTF.

V and J are TRBV6-1 and TRBJ1-6, with TRBD1 identical over 8 bases. J gave up 6 bases and V 2 bases, and 3 bases lay outside the gene matches. Germline V CDR1 and CDR2: MNHNS, SASEGT. The CDR3 has 15 amino acids. DNA for the CDR3: TGTGCCAGCAGTGAACCGGGACAGGCTAATTCACCCCTCCACTTT. It encodes CASSEPGQANSPLHF.

The V gene is TRBV27, the J gene TRBJ2-7, with 12 bases lining up with TRBD2. The CDR3 spans 16 residues. V dropped 3 bases and J dropped 3; count of bases not matched to a gene: 6. Germline V gives CDR1 MNHEY, CDR2 SMNVEV (reference sequence). The CDR3: CASSFLRTSGIYEQYF. CDR3 DNA sequence: TGTGCCAGCAGTTTCCTCCGGACTAGCGGGATCTACGAGCAGTACTTC.

This sequence joins TRBV29-1 and TRBJ2-5; D remains ambiguous. The CDR3 runs to 10 residues. Germline CDR1 SQVTM, CDR2 ANQGSEA. CDR3 nucleotides: TGCAGTGGTGGAGAAGAGACCCAGTACTTC. Its protein product is CSGGEETQYF.

V is TRBV2 and J is TRBJ1-1, with D unclear. The CDR3 is 13 residues long. The germline gives CDR1 SNHLY, CDR2 FYNNEI. The germline V and J ends were trimmed by 5 bases and 0 bases, with 7 bases remaining between them. This CDR3 is CASSPGVNTEAFF. The CDR3 bases are TGTGCCAGCAGTCCCGGAGTGAACACTGAAGCTTTCTTT.

This chain links TRBV7-2 with TRBJ1-1; TRBD1 agrees at 7 bases. Looked up from germline, CDR1 is SGHTA and CDR2 is FQGNSA. The trim removed 6 bases at V and 4 bases at J, leaving 5 bases unmatched. The CDR3 extends over 13 amino acids. The DNA of the CDR3 is TGTGCCAGCAGGGAGGGGGCCGGCACTGAAGCTTTCTTT. It codes for CASREGAGTEAFF.

The V and J genes are TRBV7-8 and TRBJ2-5; the D is unclear. V lost 5 bases and J lost 6, with 16 bases in between. In germline, CDR1 is SGHVS, CDR2 FQNEAQ. This CDR3 has 14 residues. This chain's CDR3 is CASSTTMSAKTQYF. The DNA for the CDR3 is TGTGCCAGCAGCACCACGATGAGCGCCAAGACCCAGTACTTC.

The chain carries TRBV27 and TRBJ2-5, with 7 bases lining up with TRBD1. Germline V gene lookup returns CDR1 MNHEY and CDR2 SMNVEV (reference sequence). The CDR3 runs to 16 residues. The junction had 12 bases not matched to a gene; V was cut back by 3 bases and J by 5 bases. CDR3 sequence reads: CASSFHGQGVGETQYF. DNA for the CDR3: TGTGCCAGCAGTTTTCACGGGCAGGGGGTAGGGGAGACCCAGTACTTC.

The genes are TRBV2 and TRBJ2-7; weak D call: TRBD1 (7 bases). Germline V gives CDR1 SNHLY, CDR2 FYNNEI. The CDR3 has 14 residues. Trimming took 6 bases from V and 0 from J, leaving 12 bases between them. In DNA form, the CDR3 reads TGTGCCAGCAGGCGGGGACAGATCTCCTACGAGCAGTACTTC. It specifies CASRRGQISYEQYF.

The chain is built from TRBV27 and TRBJ1-2, with a tentative D call TRBD1 (5 bases). Germline values: CDR1 MNHEY, CDR2 SMNVEV (reference sequence). The CDR3 covers 16 residues. Trimming took 3 bases from V and 7 from J, leaving 21 bases between them. The CDR3: CASSFGTWGEQTGYTF. The CDR3 DNA follows: TGTGCCAGCAGTTTCGGGACGTGGGGGGAGCAGACTGGCTACACCTTC.

There are a few counts of this clone. The genes are TRBV5-1 and TRBJ1-1; D gene ambiguous. The V and J ends lost 0 bases and 3 bases respectively, with 12 bases between them. Germline assignment: CDR1 SGHRS and CDR2 YFSETQ. This CDR3 is 15 amino acids long. CDR3 region: CASSLDGREDTEAFF. The DNA for the CDR3 is TGCGCCAGCAGCTTGGATGGGCGGGAGGACACTGAAGCTTTCTTT.

This sequence joins TRBV19 and TRBJ1-1; D gene unclear. Germline lookup yields CDR1 LNHDA and CDR2 SQIVND (reference sequence). The V end lost 10 bases, the J end lost 4 bases, and 16 bases lay between the germline ends. The CDR3 covers 13 residues. The DNA of the CDR3 is TGTGCCACCCCGGGTCCGGGAGGCACTGAAGCTTTCTTT. Its translation: CATPGPGGTEAFF.

The chain links TRBV2 to TRBJ2-7, with 7 bases that match TRBD1. The CDR3 is made up of 13 amino acids. V lost 5 bases to trimming and J lost 4 bases; unmatched junction nucleotides: 5. Germline lookup yields CDR1 SNHLY and CDR2 FYNNEI. The DNA of the CDR3 is TGTGCCAGCAGTCCATCCAGGGGGTACGAGCAGTACTTC. Translating gives CASSPSRGYEQYF.